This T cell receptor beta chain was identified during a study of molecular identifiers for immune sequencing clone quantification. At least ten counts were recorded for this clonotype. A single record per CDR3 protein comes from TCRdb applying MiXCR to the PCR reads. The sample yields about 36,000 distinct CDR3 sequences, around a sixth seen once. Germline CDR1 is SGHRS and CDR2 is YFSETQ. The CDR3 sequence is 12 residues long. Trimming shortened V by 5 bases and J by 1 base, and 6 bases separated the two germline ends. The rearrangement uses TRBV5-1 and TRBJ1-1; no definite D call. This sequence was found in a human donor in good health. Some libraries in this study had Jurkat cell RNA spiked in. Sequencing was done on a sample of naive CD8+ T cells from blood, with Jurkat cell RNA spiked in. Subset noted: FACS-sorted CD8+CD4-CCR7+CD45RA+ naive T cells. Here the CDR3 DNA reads TGCGCCAGCAGGGCAGGGAACACTGAAGCTTTCTTT. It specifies CASRAGNTEAFF.